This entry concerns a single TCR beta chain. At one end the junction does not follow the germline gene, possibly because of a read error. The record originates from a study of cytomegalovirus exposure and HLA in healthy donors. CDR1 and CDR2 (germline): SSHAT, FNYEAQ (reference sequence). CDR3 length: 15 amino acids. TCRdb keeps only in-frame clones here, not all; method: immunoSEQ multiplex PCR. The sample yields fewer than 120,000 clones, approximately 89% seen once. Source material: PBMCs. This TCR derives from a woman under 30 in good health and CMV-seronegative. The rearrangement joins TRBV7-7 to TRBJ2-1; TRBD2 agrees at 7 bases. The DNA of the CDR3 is TGTGCTAGCAGCCCCGGACTAGTTTACAACAATGAGCAGTTCTTC. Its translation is CASSPGLVYNNEQFF.